Below are 13 T cell receptor beta chains sequenced from a single sample in a study of early T cells in non-severe SARS-CoV-2 infection. MiXCR, run by TCRdb on the 5' RACE reads, gives a single entry per CDR3 protein. The sample contains about 110,000 distinct CDR3 sequences, 11% of which appear only once. Sample: whole blood. The receptors were sampled from an adult who was a healthcare worker with PCR-confirmed SARS-CoV-2 infection or an uninfected control (not recorded which).

This clonotype turned up a few times. In DNA, the CDR3 is TGTGCCAGCAGTTTATCAGGGAACACAGATACGCAGTATTTT. Its translation: CASSLSGNTDTQYF. The chain recombines TRBV27 with TRBJ2-3; D remains ambiguous. The germline V gene encodes CDR1 MNHEY and CDR2 SMNVEV (reference sequence). CDR3 size: 14 residues. V lost 0 bases and J 2 bases, leaving 6 bases between the germline ends.

This clonotype was counted a few times. J is TRBJ2-3 and V is TRBV7-9; unclear D gene. The CDR3 is 16 residues long. CDR1 SEHNR and CDR2 FQNEAQ come from the germline V gene (reference sequence). Trimming shortened V by 3 bases and J by 3 bases, and 16 bases separated the two germline ends. The CDR3 nucleotides are TGTGCCAGCAGCTTCGTGGAGCGATACGGTACAGATACGCAGTATTTT. Amino acids: CASSFVERYGTDTQYF.

This clonotype has ten or more counts. CDR3 sequence: CASSDIRGHGYTF. The CDR3 DNA reads TGTGCCAGCAGTGACATAAGGGGGCATGGCTACACCTTC. V and J are TRBV2 and TRBJ1-2, with 7 positions matching TRBD1. Trimming removed 3 bases from V and 6 bases from J; junction bases left unmatched: 4. Per the germline V gene, CDR1 is SNHLY and CDR2 is FYNNEI. This CDR3 has 13 amino acids. Looking up the rest from reference TRBV2 and TRBJ1-2 gives the full variable domain: EPEVTQTPSHQVTQMGQEVILRCVPISNHLYFYWYRQILGQKVEFLVSFYNNEISEKSEIFDDQFSVERPDGSNFTLKIRSTKLEDSAMYFCASSDIRGHGYTFGSGTRLTVV.

The chain combines TRBV6-5 with TRBJ2-7, with D tentatively TRBD1 or TRBD2 (5 bases each). The germline V and J ends were trimmed by 5 bases and 6 bases, with 26 bases remaining between them. Germline CDR1 reads MNHEY; CDR2 reads SVGAGI. The CDR3 is made up of 17 amino acids. The CDR3 is CASSHPPGLADAGEQYF. The CDR3 DNA reads as TGTGCCAGCAGTCACCCTCCGGGGCTAGCAGACGCGGGCGAGCAGTACTTC.

The chain links TRBV11-3 to TRBJ2-5; TRBD2 matches 7 bases. The CDR3 covers 15 residues. V shed 4 bases, J shed 6 bases, and the junction held 11 bases outside the gene matches. Germline V lookup: CDR1 SGHNT, CDR2 YENEEA. The CDR3 protein is CASSSPPLLAKTQYF. CDR3 DNA: TGTGCCAGCAGCTCCCCCCCTCTACTAGCGAAGACCCAGTACTTC.

In its sample, this clonotype was seen many times. The chain links TRBV12-3 or TRBV12-4 to TRBJ2-1, with D maybe TRBD2 (6 bases). The germline V and J ends were trimmed by 7 bases and 5 bases, with 18 bases remaining between them. The CDR3 is 15 amino acids. CDR3 amino acids: CASTYLGRRDNEQFF. For the CDR3, the DNA is TGTGCCAGCACCTACCTCGGGAGAAGAGACAATGAGCAGTTCTTC.

In its sample, this clonotype was seen many times. The chain joins TRBV14 to TRBJ2-1, with 7 bases aligning to TRBD2. The length of the CDR3 is 15 residues. The ends lost 1 base at V and 4 bases at J; junction bases unmatched: 4. CDR1 is SGHDN, CDR2 FVKESK, per germline. The CDR3 nucleotides are TGTGCCAGCAGCCAAGTAGCGGGTCGGTACAATGAGCAGTTCTTC. Translating it yields CASSQVAGRYNEQFF.

There are many counts of this clonotype. The J gene is TRBJ2-3, the V gene TRBV29-1; D unclear. This CDR3 is built from 13 residues. Germline CDR1 reads SQVTM; CDR2 reads ANQGSEA. Trimming took off 8 bases at V and 1 base at J, with 13 bases between the two ends. CDR3 in amino acids: CSSEPPGTDTQYF. The CDR3 DNA sequence: TGCAGCTCCGAGCCCCCGGGCACAGATACGCAGTATTTT.

This clonotype was found many times. The chain uses TRBV7-9 and TRBJ2-3; TRBD2 matches at 13 bases. CDR1 SEHNR and CDR2 FQNEAQ come from the germline V gene (reference sequence). V lost 4 bases to trimming and J lost 4 bases; unmatched junction nucleotides: 5. The CDR3 has 16 residues. The DNA for the CDR3 is TGTGCCAGCAGCTCCGGACTAGCGGGAGTTGCAGATACGCAGTATTTT. As protein: CASSSGLAGVADTQYF.

A few counts support this clonotype. This rearrangement joins TRBV30 to TRBJ1-1; no clear D. With 3 bases removed from V and 8 bases from J, the gap between germline ends came to 10 bases. The CDR3 runs 11 residues. Germline CDR1 GTSNPN, CDR2 SVGIG (reference sequence). The CDR3 spells CAWSGEEEAFF. The CDR3 DNA is TGTGCCTGGAGCGGGGAAGAAGAAGCTTTCTTT.

This clonotype has more than one count but fewer than ten. This chain joins TRBV30 and TRBJ1-6; D possibly corresponds to TRBD1 (5 bases). Trimming took 0 bases from V and 5 from J, leaving 11 bases between them. From germline, CDR1 is GTSNPN and CDR2 SVGIG (reference sequence). CDR3 size: 15 residues. CDR3 protein: CAWSVGTTDNSPLHF. DNA for the CDR3: TGTGCCTGGAGTGTAGGGACGACGGATAATTCACCCCTCCACTTT.

This clonotype was observed a few times. The chain carries TRBV6-5 and TRBJ1-6; the match to TRBD1 covers 7 bases. Losses at the gene ends were 6 bases for V and 10 bases for J; bases not matched to a gene: 12. Germline V gene sequence: CDR1 MNHEY, CDR2 SVGAGI. The CDR3 is 15 residues long. CDR3 in DNA: TGTGCCAGCAGCTCAAACAGGGGTAGTGGATCACCCCTCCACTTT. It codes for CASSSNRGSGSPLHF.

The sample holds many counts of this clonotype. The rearrangement joins TRBV6-5 to TRBJ2-2; D may be TRBD2 (6 bases). This CDR3 comprises 17 residues. Germline-derived CDR1 and CDR2 are MNHEY and SVGAGI. The ends were cut back, 0 bases at V and 1 base at J, with 12 bases in the middle. CDR3 protein: CASSYSILARNTGELFF. CDR3 nucleotides: TGTGCCAGCAGTTACTCGATTCTAGCGAGGAACACCGGGGAGCTGTTTTTT.